This TCR beta chain appears in the sequencing data of a study of T cells in Graves' hyperthyroidism and ophthalmopathy. At least ten counts were recorded for this clonotype. This CDR3 region has 14 residues. V was trimmed by 3 bases and J by 4 bases, leaving 13 bases between them. The TCR beta CDR3 regions underwent amplification using RNA transcripts as the source. A set of HTBI primers served as the primers for a first-round RT-PCR of the TCR CDR3. TCRdb re-analysed the multiplex PCR reads in MiXCR, keeping a single row per CDR3 protein. The table records hundreds of thousands of distinct CDR3 sequences, 14% of them present only once.

The chain is built from TRBV12-3 or TRBV12-4 and TRBJ2-7; tentative D call: TRBD2 (7 bases). The clonotype was recovered from a woman under 30 with Graves' hyperthyroidism. Sequenced input: blood. DNA of the CDR3: TGTGCCAGCAGTTTCGGGGGGCTGGGGTACGAGCAGTACTTC. Translated: CASSFGGLGYEQYF.